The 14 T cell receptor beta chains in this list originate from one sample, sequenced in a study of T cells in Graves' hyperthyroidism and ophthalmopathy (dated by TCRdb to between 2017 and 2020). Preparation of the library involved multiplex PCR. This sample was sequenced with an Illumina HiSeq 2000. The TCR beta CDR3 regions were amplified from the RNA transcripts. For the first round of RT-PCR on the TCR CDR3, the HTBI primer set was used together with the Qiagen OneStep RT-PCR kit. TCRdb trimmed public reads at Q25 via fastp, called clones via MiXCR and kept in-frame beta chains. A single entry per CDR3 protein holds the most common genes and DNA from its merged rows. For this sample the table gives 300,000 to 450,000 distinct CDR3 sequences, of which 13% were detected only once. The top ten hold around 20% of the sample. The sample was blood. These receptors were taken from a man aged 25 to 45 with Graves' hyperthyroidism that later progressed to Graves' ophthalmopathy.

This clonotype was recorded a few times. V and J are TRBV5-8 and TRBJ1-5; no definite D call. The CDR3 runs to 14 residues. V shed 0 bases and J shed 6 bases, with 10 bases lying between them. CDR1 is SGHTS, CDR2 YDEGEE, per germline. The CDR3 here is CASSLGFTGQPQHF. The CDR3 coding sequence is TGTGCCAGCAGCTTGGGGTTTACTGGTCAGCCCCAGCATTTT.

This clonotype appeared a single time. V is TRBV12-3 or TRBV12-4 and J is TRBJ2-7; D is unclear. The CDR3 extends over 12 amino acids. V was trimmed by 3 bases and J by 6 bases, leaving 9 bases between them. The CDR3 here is CASSFSPLEQYF. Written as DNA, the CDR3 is TGTGCCAGCAGTTTTAGCCCTCTCGAGCAGTACTTC.

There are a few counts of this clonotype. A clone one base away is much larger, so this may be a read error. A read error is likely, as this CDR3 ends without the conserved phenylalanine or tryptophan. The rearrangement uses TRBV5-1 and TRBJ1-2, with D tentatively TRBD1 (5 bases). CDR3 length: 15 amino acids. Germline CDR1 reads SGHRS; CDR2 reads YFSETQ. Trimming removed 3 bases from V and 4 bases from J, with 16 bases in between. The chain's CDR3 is CASSSSAGTVYGYTL. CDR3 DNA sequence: TGCGCCAGCAGCTCCAGCGCCGGGACGGTCTATGGCTACACCCTC.

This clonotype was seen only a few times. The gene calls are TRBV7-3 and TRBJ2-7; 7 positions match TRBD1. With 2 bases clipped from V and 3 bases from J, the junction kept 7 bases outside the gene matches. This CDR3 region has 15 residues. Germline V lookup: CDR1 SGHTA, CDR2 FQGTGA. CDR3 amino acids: CASSLDTGQVYEQYF. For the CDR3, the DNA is TGTGCCAGCAGCTTAGATACCGGACAGGTCTACGAGCAGTACTTC.

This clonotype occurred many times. CDR3 nucleotide sequence: TGTGCCAGCAGCTATGGACTAGCGGTCCTGAACACCGGGGAGCTGTTTTTT. It encodes CASSYGLAVLNTGELFF. The chain joins TRBV7-2 to TRBJ2-2; 10 bases are shared with TRBD2. The CDR3 runs to 17 residues. Germline CDR1 SGHTA, CDR2 FQGNSA. V shed 4 bases, J shed 1 base, and the junction held 6 bases outside the gene matches.

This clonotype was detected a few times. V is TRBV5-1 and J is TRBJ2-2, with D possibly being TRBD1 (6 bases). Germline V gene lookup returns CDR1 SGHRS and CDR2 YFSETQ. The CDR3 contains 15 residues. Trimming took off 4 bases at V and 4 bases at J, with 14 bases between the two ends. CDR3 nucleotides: TGCGCCAGCAGCGCGGACAGTCAACGCACCGGGGAGCTGTTTTTT. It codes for CASSADSQRTGELFF.

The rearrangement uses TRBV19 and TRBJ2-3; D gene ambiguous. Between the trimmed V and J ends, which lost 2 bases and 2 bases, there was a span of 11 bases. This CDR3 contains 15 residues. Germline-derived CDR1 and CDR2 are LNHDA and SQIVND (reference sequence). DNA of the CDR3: TGTGCCAGTAGTATAATCGGTCCTACCACAGATACGCAGTATTTT. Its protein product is CASSIIGPTTDTQYF. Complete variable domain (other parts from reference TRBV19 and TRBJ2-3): DGGITQSPKYLFRKEGQNVTLSCEQNLNHDAMYWYRQDPGQGLRLIYYSQIVNDFQKGDIAEGYSVSREKKESFPLTVTSAQKNPTAFYLCASSIIGPTTDTQYFGPGTRLTVL.

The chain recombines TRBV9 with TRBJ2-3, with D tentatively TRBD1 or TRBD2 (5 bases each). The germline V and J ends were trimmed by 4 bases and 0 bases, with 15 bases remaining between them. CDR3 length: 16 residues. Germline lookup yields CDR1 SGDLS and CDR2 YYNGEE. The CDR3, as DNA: TGTGCCAGCAGCTTCCCAAGAGGGGAGAGCACAGATACGCAGTATTTT. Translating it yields CASSFPRGESTDTQYF. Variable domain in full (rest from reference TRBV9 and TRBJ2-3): DSGVTQTPKHLITATGQRVTLRCSPRSGDLSVYWYQQSLDQGLQFLIQYYNGEERAKGNILERFSAQQFPDLHSELNLSSLELGDSALYFCASSFPRGESTDTQYFGPGTRLTVL.

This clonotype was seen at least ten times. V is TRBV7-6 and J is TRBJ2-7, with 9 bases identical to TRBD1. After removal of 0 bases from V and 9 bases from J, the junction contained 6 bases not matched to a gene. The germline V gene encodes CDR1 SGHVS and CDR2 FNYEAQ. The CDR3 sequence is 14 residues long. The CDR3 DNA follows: TGTGCCAGCAGCTTAGCATTAACAGGGGGCGTGCAGTACTTC. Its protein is CASSLALTGGVQYF.

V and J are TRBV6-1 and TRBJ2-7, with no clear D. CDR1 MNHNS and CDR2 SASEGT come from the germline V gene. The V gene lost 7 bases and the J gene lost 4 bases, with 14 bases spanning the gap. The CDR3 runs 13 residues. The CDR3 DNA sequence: TGTGCCAGCACCCCCTCCCTAGGATACGAGCAGTACTTC. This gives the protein CASTPSLGYEQYF.

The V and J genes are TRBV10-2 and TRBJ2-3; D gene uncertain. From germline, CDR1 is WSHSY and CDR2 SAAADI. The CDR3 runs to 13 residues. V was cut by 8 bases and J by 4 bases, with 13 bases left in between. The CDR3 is CASGRLEPDTQYF. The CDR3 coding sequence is TGCGCCAGCGGCCGATTGGAGCCAGATACGCAGTATTTT.

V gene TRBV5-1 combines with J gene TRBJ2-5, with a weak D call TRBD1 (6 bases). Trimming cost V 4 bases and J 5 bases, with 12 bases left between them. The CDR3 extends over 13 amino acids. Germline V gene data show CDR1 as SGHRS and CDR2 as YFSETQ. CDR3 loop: CASSLGQRETQYF. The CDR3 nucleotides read TGCGCCAGCAGCCTGGGACAAAGGGAGACCCAGTACTTC.

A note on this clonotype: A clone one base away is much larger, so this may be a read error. Written as DNA, the CDR3 is TGTGCCAGCAGCTTGCTGGGACAGAAGACCTCCTACGAGCAGTGCTTC. This encodes CASSLLGQKTSYEQCF. The gene calls are TRBV7-8 and TRBJ2-7; 7 bases are a match to TRBD1. Germline CDR1 SGHVS, CDR2 FQNEAQ. The CDR3 covers 16 residues.

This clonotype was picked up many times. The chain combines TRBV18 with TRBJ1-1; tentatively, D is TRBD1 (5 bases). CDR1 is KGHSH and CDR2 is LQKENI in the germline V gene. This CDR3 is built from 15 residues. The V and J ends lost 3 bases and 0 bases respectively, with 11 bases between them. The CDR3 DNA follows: TGTGCCAGCTCACCCGCCGGACACTTGAACACTGAAGCTTTCTTT. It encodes CASSPAGHLNTEAFF.